This TCR beta chain was sequenced for a study of T cell changes during pregnancy in multiple sclerosis. Libraries were prepared by immunoSEQ multiplex PCR; TCRdb keeps only in-frame clonotypes and omits some of them. The sample carries 35,000 or so clones, just over 90% recorded once. This sample comprised CD4+ T cells from peripheral blood mononuclear cells, obtained in the first trimester of pregnancy. The receptor's source is a female donor with multiple sclerosis, enrolled in a pregnancy study.

The CDR3: CASSEEGASNQPQHF. CDR3 DNA: TGTGCCAGCAGTGAAGAAGGGGCAAGCAATCAGCCCCAGCATTTT. The J gene is TRBJ1-5, the V gene TRBV6-1, with D perhaps matching TRBD1 (5 bases). The V gene's germline CDR1 is MNHNS and CDR2 SASEGT. The length of the CDR3 is 15 residues. Trimming took 1 base from V and 1 from J, leaving 8 bases between them.